This T cell receptor beta chain was found in a study of early T cells in non-severe SARS-CoV-2 infection. Turning to the study itself: Sequencing used unsorted whole-blood bulk RNA, so chains lack pairing.

Regarding this clonotype: Antigen unknown.

Whole-study findings and limits: VDJdb matching skewed toward anti-spike CD8 responses, missing private and CD4 specificities.

Separate cDNA molecules each had unique molecular identifiers attached to them. TCRdb fed the 5' RACE reads into MiXCR, producing one record per CDR3 protein. The sample includes tens of thousands of distinct CDR3 sequences, less than 10% seen only once; the top ten take 12% to 15%. Trimming stripped 2 bases from V and 2 bases from J, with 16 bases between. The length of the CDR3 is 16 residues. The V gene's germline CDR1 is MNHEY and CDR2 SVGAGI. The rearrangement joins TRBV6-5 to TRBJ2-7; D might be TRBD1 (5 bases). This TCR was recovered from an adult who was a healthcare worker with PCR-confirmed SARS-CoV-2 infection or an uninfected control (not recorded which). The source material was whole blood. The CDR3: CASSYDDSPKPYEQYF. CDR3 DNA sequence: TGTGCCAGCAGTTACGATGACAGCCCGAAACCCTACGAGCAGTACTTC.